A single T cell receptor beta chain is shown here with its context. Its matching antigen is unknown. This CDR3 is built from 13 residues. V shed 6 bases, J shed 11 bases, and the junction held 12 bases outside the gene matches. CDR1 is LGHDT and CDR2 is YNNKEL in the germline V gene (reference sequence). This record belongs to a study of blood T cells in healthy people across ages. In the study overall: The capture of about one barcoded beta molecule per two T cells was achieved by template switching. Regarding the study as a whole: With naive T cell percentage, TCR beta diversity showed a strong correlation.

Together with a sample-barcoded 5' primer, a J-beta primer mix was included in a second PCR lasting about 7 to 11 cycles. Every single cDNA molecule received a tag from a template-switch adaptor with 12 random nucleotides. MiXCR was run by TCRdb on the 5' RACE reads, yielding one entry per CDR3 protein. Among about 680,000 distinct CDR3 sequences listed, 49% were seen once. The sequence came from a woman aged 55 to 70 in good health. Input material: blood. The V and J genes are TRBV3-1 and TRBJ2-5, with 7 bases lining up with TRBD1. The CDR3 DNA reads TGTGCCAGCAGGCCGACAAGGGGGCCCAAGCAGTACTTC. Translation gives CASRPTRGPKQYF.